This paragraph reports one TCR beta chain. These data belong to a study of cytomegalovirus exposure and HLA in healthy donors. The ends were cut back, 4 bases at V and 6 bases at J, with 11 bases in the middle. The germline CDR1 and CDR2 sequences are SGHTA and FQGTGA. The CDR3 totals 13 residues. PCR employed 60 Vbeta and 13 Jbeta primers. Produced via immunoSEQ multiplex PCR; TCRdb's table is partial and in-frame only. The table lists 150,000 to 200,000 clones, approximately 86% of them singletons, with almost 2% in the top ten. The specimen was PBMCs. The receptor comes from a woman aged 18 to 35 in good health and CMV-seronegative. The rearrangement links TRBV7-3 to TRBJ2-3, with D uncertain. This CDR3 is CASSSPTEDTQYF. The CDR3 coding sequence is TGTGCCAGCAGCTCACCGACGGAGGATACGCAGTATTTT.